This T cell receptor (beta chain) was profiled in a study of blood T cells in healthy people across ages. Study conclusions and caveats: The percentage of naive T cells correlated strongly with TCR beta diversity.

Comment on this clonotype: The antigen is undetermined.

Staff drew around 10 milliliters of peripheral blood from each donor. A second PCR, run for about 7 to 11 cycles, used a sample-barcoded 5' primer plus a J-beta primer mix. From the 5' RACE reads, TCRdb called clonotypes with MiXCR, one entry per CDR3 protein. Of fewer than 950,000 distinct CDR3 sequences in the sample, approximately 53% were seen once. Germline CDR1 is KGHSH and CDR2 is LQKENI. The CDR3 runs 17 residues. Trimming took 2 bases from V and 2 from J; bases not matched to a gene: 5. The sequenced sample was blood. This sequence originates from an elderly man in good health. The chain couples TRBV18 to TRBJ2-6; 8 bases fit TRBD1. The CDR3 nucleotides read TGTGCCAGCTCACCAGGGACAGGAGGGACTGGGGCCAACGTCCTGACTTTC. Amino acid sequence: CASSPGTGGTGANVLTF.